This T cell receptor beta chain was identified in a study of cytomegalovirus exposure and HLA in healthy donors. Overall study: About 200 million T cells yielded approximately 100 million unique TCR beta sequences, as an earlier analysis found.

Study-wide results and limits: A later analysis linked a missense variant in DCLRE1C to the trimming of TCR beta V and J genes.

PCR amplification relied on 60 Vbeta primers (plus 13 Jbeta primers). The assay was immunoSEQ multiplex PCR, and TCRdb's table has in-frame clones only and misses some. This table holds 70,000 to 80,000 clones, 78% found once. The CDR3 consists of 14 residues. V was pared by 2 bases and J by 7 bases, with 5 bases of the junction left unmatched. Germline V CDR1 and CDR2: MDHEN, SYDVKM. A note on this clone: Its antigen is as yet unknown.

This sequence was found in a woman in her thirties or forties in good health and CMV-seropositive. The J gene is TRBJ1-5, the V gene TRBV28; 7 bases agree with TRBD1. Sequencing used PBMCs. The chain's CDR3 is CASSLAQGRQPQHF. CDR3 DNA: TGTGCCAGCAGTTTAGCACAGGGGAGACAGCCCCAGCATTTT. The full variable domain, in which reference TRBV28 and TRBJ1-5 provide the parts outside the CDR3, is DVKVTQSSRYLVKRTGEKVFLECVQDMDHENMFWYRQDPGLGLRLIYFSYDVKMKEKGDIPEGYSVSREKKERFSLILESASTNQTSMYLCASSLAQGRQPQHFGDGTRLSIL.